The 29 T cell receptor beta chains below all came from one sample that was sequenced in a study of CXCR3-negative and CXCR3-positive naive CD8 T cells. UMI-labeled 5' RACE TRB cDNA libraries were prepared from the cells. TCRdb processed the 5' RACE reads again and assigns one entry to each CDR3 protein, with no DNA. Its table lists tens of thousands of distinct CDR3 sequences. Material for sequencing was naive CXCR3- CD8+ T cells from blood. Subset described: CD45RO-CCR7+CD27+CD95- naive CD8+ T cells lacking CXCR3 (TNR3-). The receptors were gathered from a human donor in good health. Some clones in this sample may be carry-over from other donors' samples.

The chain is built from TRBV29-1 and TRBJ2-7; the D call from TCRdb, TRBD1, cannot be confirmed without DNA. CDR3 length: 13 residues. Looked up from germline, CDR1 is SQVTM and CDR2 is ANQGSEA. This chain's CDR3 is CSVEWVGAYEQYF.

V and J are TRBV6-2 or TRBV6-3 and TRBJ1-2; the TCRdb D gene call, TRBD1, has no DNA to confirm it. This CDR3 comprises 14 residues. Germline CDR1 reads MNHEY; CDR2 reads SVGEGT. CDR3 residues: CASSSGTLSYGYTF.

The chain combines TRBV5-1 with TRBJ2-7; TCRdb picks TRBD1, but there is no DNA to check that call. Germline CDR1 is SGHRS and CDR2 is YFSETQ. This CDR3 contains 14 residues. This chain's CDR3 is CASSLEGGGYEQYF.

The rearrangement links TRBV7-9 to TRBJ2-7. Germline CDR1 and CDR2: SEHNR and FQNEAQ (reference sequence). The CDR3 is made up of 12 amino acids. The CDR3 loop is CASSEATYEQYF. Based on the CDR3 plus reference TRBV7-9 and TRBJ2-7, the full variable domain is DTGVSQNPRHKITKRGQNVTFRCDPISEHNRLYWYRQTLGQGPEFLTYFQNEAQLEKSRLLSDRFSAERPKGSFSTLEIQRTEQGDSAMYLCASSEATYEQYFGPGTRLTVT.

The rearrangement uses TRBV27 and TRBJ2-7; with no DNA, the TCRdb D assignment of TRBD1 cannot be verified. The CDR3 extends over 14 amino acids. CDR1 and CDR2 (germline): MNHEY, SMNVEV (reference sequence). The CDR3 is CASSYAGGTYEQYF.

The genes are TRBV29-1 and TRBJ2-1; as DNA is missing, the TRBD1 call by TCRdb cannot be tested. Germline values: CDR1 SQVTM, CDR2 ANQGSEA. CDR3 length: 12 amino acids. The CDR3 reads CSPLGSSNEQFF.

This rearrangement joins TRBV9 to TRBJ2-3; the TCRdb call, TRBD2, lacks DNA for checking. This CDR3 has 17 residues. Germline V CDR1 and CDR2: SGDLS, YYNGEE. The CDR3 loop is CASSVFSSREGPDTQYF.

The chain joins TRBV12-3 or TRBV12-4 to TRBJ2-7; the TCRdb call, TRBD1, lacks DNA for checking. This CDR3 comprises 14 residues. The CDR3 sequence is CASNPGATSYEQYF.

The CDR3 region is CASSRATGGADGYTF. This chain links TRBV7-9 with TRBJ1-2; TCRdb calls TRBD1, which cannot be checked without DNA. CDR3 length equals 15 residues. The germline V gene encodes CDR1 SEHNR and CDR2 FQNEAQ (reference sequence).

V is TRBV5-1 and J is TRBJ2-2; without DNA, the TCRdb call of TRBD1 cannot be checked. Germline CDR1 SGHRS, CDR2 YFSETQ. This CDR3 region has 13 residues. CDR3 amino acids: CASKTGNTGELFF.

The chain employs TRBV5-6 and TRBJ2-2; no DNA is available, so the TRBD2 call from TCRdb remains unchecked. The germline V gene encodes CDR1 SGHDT and CDR2 YYEEEE. This CDR3 has 17 residues. CDR3 loop: CASSSSSGLQNTGELFF.

This chain joins TRBV28 and TRBJ2-7. The CDR3 has 14 amino acids. Per germline, CDR1 MDHEN and CDR2 SYDVKM. The CDR3 spells CASRIPNPSYEQYF.

CDR3 sequence: CSGLGLAETYNEQFF. This rearrangement joins TRBV29-1 to TRBJ2-1; TCRdb's D call of TRBD2 is untestable without DNA. Germline V gives CDR1 SQVTM, CDR2 ANQGSEA. The CDR3 spans 15 residues.

This chain connects TRBV20-1 to TRBJ2-7; the D call from TCRdb, TRBD1, cannot be confirmed without DNA. There are 14 residues in the CDR3. Germline V gives CDR1 DFQATT, CDR2 SNEGSKA (reference sequence). The CDR3 is CSAQPGQGGNEQYF.

This chain uses TRBV20-1 with TRBJ2-7; checking the TCRdb D call of TRBD2 is not possible without DNA. Germline CDR1 DFQATT, CDR2 SNEGSKA (reference sequence). The CDR3 runs to 14 residues. This CDR3 reads CSALGLAGVSEQYF.

The CDR3 sequence is CASSWGQGMDEQYF. The chain carries TRBV5-1 and TRBJ2-7; TCRdb reports TRBD1, a call that lacks DNA to check it against. Germline CDR1 SGHRS, CDR2 YFSETQ. The CDR3 is made up of 14 amino acids.

This chain uses TRBV7-3 with TRBJ2-2. In germline, CDR1 is SGHTA, CDR2 FQGTGA. The CDR3 has 14 amino acids. CDR3 sequence reads: CASSLMGNTGELFF.

This chain uses TRBV29-1 with TRBJ1-1. Germline CDR1 SQVTM, CDR2 ANQGSEA. The CDR3 sequence is 12 residues long. CDR3 region: CSVDWDNTEAFF.

The chain recombines TRBV20-1 with TRBJ2-3; the TCRdb call, TRBD2, lacks DNA for checking. Germline V gene sequence: CDR1 DFQATT, CDR2 SNEGSKA (reference sequence). This CDR3 has 19 residues. The CDR3: CSARVPWRANRGGTDTQYF.

This chain connects TRBV2 to TRBJ2-2; TCRdb's D gene call, TRBD1, goes unchecked for lack of DNA. The CDR3 covers 15 residues. CDR1 and CDR2 (germline): SNHLY, FYNNEI. CDR3: CASSEPGQGAGELFF.

This rearrangement joins TRBV20-1 to TRBJ1-2; no DNA is available, so the TRBD1 call from TCRdb remains unchecked. CDR3 length: 13 amino acids. Germline V gene sequence: CDR1 DFQATT, CDR2 SNEGSKA (reference sequence). The CDR3 here is CSAPPEGGYGYTF.

The gene calls are TRBV7-6 and TRBJ2-2; the D call of TRBD1 rests on TCRdb alone, since no DNA is present to check it. This CDR3 region has 14 residues. The germline CDR1 and CDR2 sequences are SGHVS and FNYEAQ. The CDR3 protein is CASSYNRESGELFF.

The chain links TRBV7-6 to TRBJ2-7; there is no DNA to check the TCRdb D call of TRBD1. In germline, CDR1 is SGHVS, CDR2 FNYEAQ. The CDR3 covers 12 residues. CDR3 region: CASSPPGETLYF.

The CDR3 reads CASSPWTSGGRAQETQYF. This chain links TRBV11-2 with TRBJ2-5; TCRdb's D call, TRBD2, is unchecked because there is no DNA. Germline CDR1 SGHAT, CDR2 FQNNGV. The length of the CDR3 is 18 residues.

The chain couples TRBV12-3 or TRBV12-4 to TRBJ1-2; TCRdb outputs TRBD1, but without DNA this stays unchecked. The CDR3 is 17 amino acids. This CDR3 reads CASSFWPGGAQKAGYTF.

This chain links TRBV29-1 with TRBJ2-1; as DNA is missing, the TRBD1 call by TCRdb cannot be tested. This CDR3 has 12 residues. Germline-derived CDR1 and CDR2 are SQVTM and ANQGSEA. The CDR3 loop reads CSVNEQGYEQLF.

The chain employs TRBV2 and TRBJ1-3; absent DNA, TCRdb's TRBD1 call cannot be checked. The CDR3 covers 17 residues. Germline CDR1 reads SNHLY; CDR2 reads FYNNEI. CDR3 protein: CASSARTGEGPGNTIYF.

The CDR3 is CASSPGPTEAFF. The gene calls are TRBV19 and TRBJ1-1; TCRdb picks TRBD1, but there is no DNA to check that call. Germline assignment: CDR1 LNHDA and CDR2 SQIVND (reference sequence). The CDR3 length is 12 residues.

V is TRBV20-1 and J is TRBJ1-2. This CDR3 is 14 amino acids long. The germline CDR1 and CDR2 sequences are DFQATT and SNEGSKA (reference sequence). CDR3 sequence: CSARDEGANYGYTF.